This TCR beta chain was sequenced in a study of cytomegalovirus exposure and HLA in healthy donors. The PCR contained 60 Vbeta and 13 Jbeta primers. Generated by immunoSEQ multiplex PCR, the TCRdb table keeps only in-frame clones and is missing some. This table has approximately 150,000 clones, approximately 80% appearing once. The trim removed 3 bases at V and 6 bases at J, leaving 5 bases unmatched. The CDR3 loop spans 13 amino acids. Germline V gives CDR1 SQVTM, CDR2 ANQGSEA. Each donor's status was that of a healthy bone marrow donor. This TCR derives from a woman aged 18-30 years in good health and CMV-seronegative. The chain uses TRBV29-1 and TRBJ2-3; 8 bases are a match to TRBD2. The sequenced material came from PBMCs. CDR3 amino acids: CSVESGGSDTQYF. CDR3 nucleotides: TGCAGCGTTGAGAGCGGGGGATCCGATACGCAGTATTTT.